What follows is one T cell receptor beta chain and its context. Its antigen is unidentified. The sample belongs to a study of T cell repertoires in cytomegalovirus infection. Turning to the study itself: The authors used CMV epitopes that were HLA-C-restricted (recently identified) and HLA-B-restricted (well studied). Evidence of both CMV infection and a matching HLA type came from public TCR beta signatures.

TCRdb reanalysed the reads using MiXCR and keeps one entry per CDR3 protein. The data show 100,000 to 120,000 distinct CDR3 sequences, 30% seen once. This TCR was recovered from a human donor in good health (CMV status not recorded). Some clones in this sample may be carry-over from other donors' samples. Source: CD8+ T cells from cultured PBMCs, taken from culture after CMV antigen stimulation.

The CDR3 bases are TGTGCCACCAGTGAACGTATCACTAGATCCTCCTCAGATACGCAGTATTTT. It yields the protein CATSERITRSSSDTQYF. The chain uses TRBV24-1 and TRBJ2-3; D possibly corresponds to TRBD2 (5 bases). The CDR3 runs 17 residues. V was cut by 4 bases and J by 4 bases, with 20 bases left in between. CDR1 and CDR2 (germline): KGHDR, SFDVKD.